The source of this T cell receptor beta chain is a study of shared clonotypes between healthy human individuals. Here immunoSEQ multiplex PCR was the method, and the copy in TCRdb shows in-frame clones only, minus some. The sample has hundreds of thousands of clones, roughly three quarters seen once. This CDR3 has 14 amino acids. Germline V gene sequence: CDR1 SGHTA, CDR2 FQGNSA. The ends were cut back, 6 bases at V and 4 bases at J, with 15 bases in the middle. For genomic DNA, unsorted samples relied on around 93 million PBMCs. Sequencing input: PBMCs. This receptor was obtained from a woman aged 40 to 49 in good health. Some clones in this sample may be carry-over from other donors' samples. The rearrangement joins TRBV7-2 to TRBJ2-5, with D unclear. CDR3 sequence (DNA): TGTGCCAGCAGATACTATATCGGTGGAGAGACCCAGTACTTC. Protein product: CASRYYIGGETQYF.